This entry lists 17 T cell receptor beta chains sequenced from one sample in a study of blood T cell repertoires in COVID-19. Clones were read by immunoSEQ multiplex PCR, and TCRdb kept only the in-frame ones, dropping some. The profile shows 200,000 to 300,000 clones, around 88% of them singletons. The specimen sequenced was PBMCs or T cells enriched from blood (not recorded which). Receptors were obtained from a woman between 35 and 50 years old with acute COVID-19.

This rearrangement joins TRBV7-8 to TRBJ1-3; D uncertain. Between the trimmed V and J ends, which lost 0 bases and 2 bases, there was a span of 14 bases. The V gene's germline CDR1 is SGHVS and CDR2 FQNEAQ. This CDR3 has 17 residues. As DNA, the CDR3 is TGTGCCAGCAGCTTAGCGTTGGCGGGGATGGCTGGAAACACCATATATTTT. Translating gives CASSLALAGMAGNTIYF.

Here the CDR3 DNA reads TGTGCCACCGCGTCGGGACAAGGACCTGAAAAACTGTTTTTT. It specifies CATASGQGPEKLFF. The chain employs TRBV19 and TRBJ1-4; possible D gene TRBD1, 6 bases. The ends were cut back, 10 bases at V and 7 bases at J, with 19 bases in the middle. This CDR3 has 14 residues. Germline V gene sequence: CDR1 LNHDA, CDR2 SQIVND (reference sequence).

The CDR3 DNA reads as TGTGCCAGCAGCCCGGAGGGACAGCTTAACTATGGCTACACCTTC. Its protein is CASSPEGQLNYGYTF. V usage is TRBV5-4 and J usage is TRBJ1-2; 7 nucleotides line up with TRBD1. CDR3 length equals 15 residues. J was trimmed by 1 base and V by 4 bases; bases with no gene match: 7. Germline CDR1 is SGHNT and CDR2 is YYREEE (reference sequence).

Here the CDR3 reads CASSPPSSQETQYF. Written as DNA, the CDR3 is TGTGCCAGCTCACCACCCAGTTCCCAAGAGACCCAGTACTTC. The chain carries TRBV18 and TRBJ2-5; D uncertain. The germline gives CDR1 KGHSH, CDR2 LQKENI. With 0 bases removed from V and 1 base from J, the gap between germline ends came to 6 bases. This CDR3 comprises 14 residues. The complete variable domain, with remaining parts taken from reference TRBV18 and TRBJ2-5, reads NAGVMQNPRHLVRRRGQEARLRCSPMKGHSHVYWYRQLPEEGLKFMVYLQKENIIDESGMPKERFSAEFPKEGPSILRIQQVVRGDSAAYFCASSPPSSQETQYFGPGTRLLVL.

The chain links TRBV28 to TRBJ1-5; D is undetermined. This CDR3 has 13 residues. Germline V gene lookup returns CDR1 MDHEN and CDR2 SYDVKM. Trimming took 6 bases from V and 3 from J, leaving 9 bases between them. The CDR3 loop is CASRTDPNQPQHF. The DNA for the CDR3 is TGTGCCAGCAGAACAGACCCCAATCAGCCCCAGCATTTT.

V and J are TRBV4-1 and TRBJ2-5; the match to TRBD1 covers 9 bases. The length of the CDR3 is 14 residues. The V gene's germline CDR1 is MGHRA and CDR2 YSYEKL. J lost 4 bases, V lost 2 bases, and 2 bases had no gene match. CDR3: CASSQRQGGETQYF. The CDR3 DNA reads TGCGCCAGCAGCCAAAGACAGGGGGGAGAGACCCAGTACTTC.

The sample holds one count of this clone. The chain has TRBV12-5 and TRBJ1-4; D call uncertain. This CDR3 is 16 amino acids long. Per the germline V gene, CDR1 is LGHNT and CDR2 is FRNRAP. V gave up 3 bases and J gave up 4 bases, with 15 bases separating them. CDR3 protein: CASGFEGARGNEKLFF. The CDR3, as DNA: TGTGCTAGTGGTTTCGAGGGAGCACGGGGTAATGAAAAACTGTTTTTT.

The chain links TRBV2 to TRBJ1-5; D not certain. The CDR3 has 13 amino acids. Germline V gives CDR1 SNHLY, CDR2 FYNNEI. V dropped 5 bases and J dropped 4 bases, with 9 bases sitting between them. The CDR3, as DNA: TGTGCCAGCAGTCTAGACGGGAATCAGCCCCAGCATTTT. It encodes CASSLDGNQPQHF.

The chain recombines TRBV19 with TRBJ1-4; 7 bases are shared with TRBD1. This CDR3 spans 14 amino acids. The germline gives CDR1 LNHDA, CDR2 SQIVND (reference sequence). J gave up 7 bases and V 5 bases, and 7 bases lay outside the gene matches. The CDR3 protein is CASSFAGGFEKLFF. CDR3 sequence (DNA): TGTGCCAGTAGTTTTGCAGGGGGATTTGAAAAACTGTTTTTT.

CDR3 coding DNA: TGTGCCAGCAGCTTAGCGGGAGGAGGTGAGCAGTTCTTC. Translated: CASSLAGGGEQFF. This chain uses TRBV11-3 with TRBJ2-1; 7 nucleotides align to TRBD2. V shed 1 base and J 9 bases; nucleotides not matched to a gene: 3. CDR3 length: 13 residues. CDR1 is SGHNT, CDR2 YENEEA, per germline.

The V gene is TRBV10-1, the J gene TRBJ1-1; D not resolved. Germline V CDR1 and CDR2: WNHNN, SYGVQD (reference sequence). Trimming took off 4 bases at V and 1 base at J, with 10 bases between the two ends. The CDR3 covers 14 residues. The CDR3 here is CASSGGIRNTEAFF. The CDR3, as DNA: TGCGCCAGCAGTGGCGGGATACGGAACACTGAAGCTTTCTTT.

The chain uses TRBV19 and TRBJ1-1; possible D gene TRBD1, 5 bases. The ends were cut back, 3 bases at V and 2 bases at J, with 13 bases in the middle. CDR1 and CDR2 (germline): LNHDA, SQIVND (reference sequence). This CDR3 has 15 amino acids. Here the CDR3 reads CASSMGPGKNTEAFF. In DNA, the CDR3 is TGTGCCAGTAGTATGGGGCCAGGGAAAAACACTGAAGCTTTCTTT.

The CDR3 sequence is CASNRGTGREKLFF. The DNA for the CDR3 is TGTGCCAGCAACCGTGGGACAGGGAGGGAAAAACTGTTTTTT. The V call is TRBV6-5, the J call TRBJ1-4; 9 positions agree with TRBD1. CDR1 is MNHEY, CDR2 SVGAGI, per germline. The CDR3 extends over 14 amino acids. V lost 7 bases and J lost 8; bases outside the gene matches: 8.

V and J are TRBV28 and TRBJ1-2; D unresolved. Between the trimmed V and J ends, which lost 6 bases and 4 bases, there was a span of 9 bases. The CDR3 runs to 12 residues. Germline V gene data show CDR1 as MDHEN and CDR2 as SYDVKM. The CDR3 sequence: CASRSLFYGYTF. Written as DNA, the CDR3 is TGTGCCAGCAGATCCCTTTTCTATGGCTACACCTTC.

The rearrangement links TRBV28 to TRBJ2-7, with TRBD2 matching over 12 bases. With 5 bases clipped from V and 3 bases from J, the junction kept 2 bases outside the gene matches. This CDR3 spans 14 amino acids. Germline-derived CDR1 and CDR2 are MDHEN and SYDVKM. The CDR3 here is CASSAGLAGYEQYF. CDR3 DNA: TGTGCCAGCAGTGCGGGACTAGCGGGCTACGAGCAGTACTTC.

This chain's CDR3 is CASKRIGTGPYNSPLHF. The CDR3 region has the DNA TGTGCCAGCAAAAGGATAGGGACAGGGCCCTATAATTCACCCCTCCACTTT. This rearrangement joins TRBV27 to TRBJ1-6, with 9 bases aligning to TRBD1. V shed 7 bases and J 2 bases; nucleotides not matched to a gene: 9. Germline loops: CDR1 MNHEY, CDR2 SMNVEV (reference sequence). This CDR3 comprises 17 residues.

V is TRBV7-2 and J is TRBJ2-1; 10 bases agree with TRBD1. J gave up 3 bases and V 5 bases, and 4 bases lay outside the gene matches. Germline lookup yields CDR1 SGHTA and CDR2 FQGNSA. This CDR3 spans 15 amino acids. In DNA form, the CDR3 reads TGTGCCAGCAGCCGGACAGGGGGGAACTACAATGAGCAGTTCTTC. Translating gives CASSRTGGNYNEQFF.